The 26 T cell receptor beta chains in this list originate from one sample, sequenced in a study of T cell responses to AZD1222 COVID-19 vaccine. Method: immunoSEQ multiplex PCR; TCRdb's copy keeps in-frame clones and lacks some. The data contain about 160,000 clones, 75% to 90% of them singletons. The source was peripheral blood, collected on day 0 of AZD1222 vaccination. All receptors come from an adult in good health.

The chain links TRBV5-5 to TRBJ1-4; D gene unclear. This CDR3 has 13 residues. The germline V gene has CDR1 SGHKS and CDR2 YYEKEE (reference sequence). V dropped 0 bases and J dropped 7 bases, with 7 bases sitting between them. The CDR3 reads CASSLGYLEKLFF. CDR3 DNA sequence: TGTGCCAGCAGCTTGGGTTACCTTGAAAAACTGTTTTTT.

This clone appeared once. As DNA, the CDR3 is TGTGCCAGCAGCTTACAACAGAGCCGCGACAATGAGCAGTTCTTC. Residues: CASSLQQSRDNEQFF. The chain links TRBV7-9 to TRBJ2-1, with D unresolved. This CDR3 is 15 amino acids long. Germline-derived CDR1 and CDR2 are SEHNR and FQNEAQ (reference sequence). Trimming pared 2 bases from V and 5 bases from J, leaving 13 bases between.

The chain combines TRBV6-1 with TRBJ1-5; D gene uncertain. V shed 1 base and J shed 6 bases, with 10 bases lying between them. Germline CDR1 MNHNS, CDR2 SASEGT. The CDR3 consists of 14 residues. The CDR3 DNA reads TGTGCCAGCAGTGAAGTGTCAGGCTTTCAGCCCCAGCATTTT. Its protein is CASSEVSGFQPQHF.

This chain connects TRBV4-3 to TRBJ2-3; 11 bases are shared with TRBD2. Germline CDR1 and CDR2: LGHNA and YSLEER. V was pared by 2 bases and J by 1 base, with 5 bases of the junction left unmatched. This CDR3 has 17 amino acids. CDR3 nucleotides: TGCGCCAGCAGCCAATTCCTAGCGGGGGGTGGCACAGATACGCAGTATTTT. Translated, it gives CASSQFLAGGGTDTQYF.

This chain joins TRBV19 and TRBJ1-4; D is unresolved. The CDR3 spans 13 residues. The V gene lost 5 bases and the J gene lost 8 bases, with 12 bases spanning the gap. The V gene's germline CDR1 is LNHDA and CDR2 SQIVND (reference sequence). The CDR3: CASSPRRGEKLFF. DNA of the CDR3: TGTGCCAGTAGTCCAAGGAGAGGCGAAAAACTGTTTTTT.

This chain uses TRBV13 with TRBJ2-7; D may be TRBD1 (6 bases). The CDR3 has 17 residues. V lost 5 bases and J lost 4, with 24 bases in between. CDR1 is PRHDT and CDR2 is FYEKMQ in the germline V gene (reference sequence). CDR3 coding DNA: TGTGCCAGCAGCACGGACAGCAGCCCGACTATTCCATACGAGCAGTACTTC. As protein: CASSTDSSPTIPYEQYF.

J is TRBJ1-1 and V is TRBV19, with TRBD1 matching over 7 bases. The CDR3 extends over 14 amino acids. V was clipped by 5 bases and J by 1 base; unmatched bases: 4. In germline, CDR1 is LNHDA, CDR2 SQIVND (reference sequence). For the CDR3, the DNA is TGTGCCAGTAGTTGGGACAGAGGGAACACTGAAGCTTTCTTT. It specifies CASSWDRGNTEAFF. The full variable domain, its missing parts supplied by reference TRBV19 and TRBJ1-1, is DGGITQSPKYLFRKEGQNVTLSCEQNLNHDAMYWYRQDPGQGLRLIYYSQIVNDFQKGDIAEGYSVSREKKESFPLTVTSAQKNPTAFYLCASSWDRGNTEAFFGQGTRLTVV.

The chain carries TRBV9 and TRBJ2-5, with D perhaps TRBD1 (5 bases). This CDR3 is built from 14 residues. Germline V lookup: CDR1 SGDLS, CDR2 YYNGEE. V lost 0 bases and J lost 2, with 8 bases in between. The CDR3 reads CASSVAGNQETQYF. For the CDR3, the DNA is TGTGCCAGCAGCGTAGCAGGGAATCAAGAGACCCAGTACTTC.

The chain combines TRBV6-2 or TRBV6-3 with TRBJ2-7; D not certain. V lost 5 bases, J lost 2 bases, and 13 bases lay in between. Looked up from germline, CDR1 is MNHEY and CDR2 is SVGEGT. The CDR3 runs to 14 residues. The CDR3 DNA reads as TGTGCCAGCAGTCTGTCACCAATGCCCTACGAGCAGTACTTC. This sequence encodes CASSLSPMPYEQYF.

The J gene is TRBJ1-5, the V gene TRBV18; TRBD1 matches at 7 bases. This CDR3 comprises 15 residues. The V and J ends lost 4 bases and 1 base, in that order; junction bases with no gene match: 4. Germline V lookup: CDR1 KGHSH, CDR2 LQKENI. The CDR3 spells CASSQGAMSNQPQHF. CDR3 in DNA: TGTGCCAGCTCACAGGGGGCCATGAGCAATCAGCCCCAGCATTTT.

The V call is TRBV10-3, the J call TRBJ2-2; 12 bases fit TRBD1. Trimming removed 10 bases from V and 6 bases from J; junction bases left unmatched: 6. The germline V gene has CDR1 ENHRY and CDR2 SYGVKD. The CDR3 is 14 residues long. DNA for the CDR3: TGTGCCACCATGGGACAGGGGGCCGCCGGGGAGCTGTTTTTT. Its translation: CATMGQGAAGELFF.

The rearrangement links TRBV5-6 to TRBJ1-6; unclear D gene. The CDR3 runs 15 residues. Trimming shortened V by 4 bases and J by 8 bases, and 16 bases separated the two germline ends. CDR1 is SGHDT, CDR2 YYEEEE, per germline. The CDR3 DNA sequence: TGTGCCAGCAGCGCGAAAGGGATCTGGGATTCACCCCTCCACTTT. Residues: CASSAKGIWDSPLHF.

The rearrangement links TRBV10-3 to TRBJ1-1, with D uncertain. Trimming removed 6 bases at V and 3 bases at J, with 14 bases between. From germline, CDR1 is ENHRY and CDR2 SYGVKD. CDR3 length: 14 residues. The CDR3 DNA reads TGTGCCATCAGCCTTGCCGGGGTATACACTGAAGCTTTCTTT. Protein product: CAISLAGVYTEAFF.

This clone appeared once. This chain links TRBV27 with TRBJ2-2; D is unclear. Germline values: CDR1 MNHEY, CDR2 SMNVEV (reference sequence). With 0 bases removed from V and 4 bases from J, the gap between germline ends came to 12 bases. There are 16 residues in the CDR3. The CDR3 reads CASSLSNIGSTGELFF. In nucleotides, the CDR3 is TGTGCCAGCAGTTTATCGAATATAGGCAGCACCGGGGAGCTGTTTTTT.

The chain employs TRBV4-3 and TRBJ1-1, with D hard to call. V gave up 2 bases and J gave up 7 bases, with 14 bases separating them. The germline CDR1 and CDR2 sequences are LGHNA and YSLEER. The CDR3 covers 14 residues. CDR3: CASSQSEGWNEAFF. CDR3 in DNA: TGCGCCAGCAGCCAATCTGAGGGTTGGAATGAAGCTTTCTTT.

This clone was seen a single time. The gene calls are TRBV19 and TRBJ1-3; TRBD1 is a possible D gene (6 bases). The V end lost 9 bases, the J end lost 3 bases, and 9 bases lay between the germline ends. Germline loops: CDR1 LNHDA, CDR2 SQIVND (reference sequence). The CDR3 totals 12 residues. In DNA form, the CDR3 reads TGTGCCAGCCAGGACAGTGGAAACACCATATATTTT. Its translation: CASQDSGNTIYF.

The rearrangement joins TRBV7-2 to TRBJ2-2, with 7 bases identical to TRBD1. Trimming removed 6 bases from V and 0 bases from J; junction bases left unmatched: 10. Germline-derived CDR1 and CDR2 are SGHTA and FQGNSA. The CDR3 runs 17 residues. The CDR3 here is CASSLIAGTANTGELFF. The CDR3 nucleotides are TGTGCCAGCAGTTTAATAGCCGGGACAGCGAACACCGGGGAGCTGTTTTTT.

This chain links TRBV6-1 with TRBJ2-5; 8 bases are shared with TRBD1. CDR3 length: 16 residues. The germline V gene encodes CDR1 MNHNS and CDR2 SASEGT. Unmatched junction bases numbered 13, after V lost 6 bases and J lost 4 bases. In nucleotides, the CDR3 is TGTGCCAGCAGCGAAACGGACAGGGCCTTTAGAGAGACCCAGTACTTC. Protein sequence: CASSETDRAFRETQYF.

The V and J genes are TRBV7-9 and TRBJ2-7, with TRBD1 matching over 7 bases. This CDR3 is built from 15 residues. With 0 bases clipped from V and 3 bases from J, the junction kept 5 bases outside the gene matches. CDR1 is SEHNR, CDR2 FQNEAQ, per germline (reference sequence). The CDR3 nucleotides are TGTGCCAGCAGCTTAGCAGGGGGCGAAGTCTACGAGCAGTACTTC. Protein product: CASSLAGGEVYEQYF. Complete variable domain (other parts from reference TRBV7-9 and TRBJ2-7): DTGVSQNPRHKITKRGQNVTFRCDPISEHNRLYWYRQTLGQGPEFLTYFQNEAQLEKSRLLSDRFSAERPKGSFSTLEIQRTEQGDSAMYLCASSLAGGEVYEQYFGPGTRLTVT.

The chain employs TRBV19 and TRBJ1-5; TRBD1 matches at 7 bases. The germline V gene encodes CDR1 LNHDA and CDR2 SQIVND (reference sequence). V shed 7 bases and J 2 bases; nucleotides not matched to a gene: 8. The CDR3 spans 15 residues. The CDR3 DNA follows: TGTGCCAGTACCCTATTTGGACAGGGCAATCAGCCCCAGCATTTT. The encoded protein is CASTLFGQGNQPQHF.

The J gene is TRBJ1-1, the V gene TRBV6-5; 11 nucleotides line up with TRBD1. V dropped 7 bases and J dropped 4; count of bases not matched to a gene: 8. The germline CDR1 and CDR2 sequences are MNHEY and SVGAGI. This CDR3 contains 15 residues. The CDR3 sequence is CASKSGGTGGTEAFF. CDR3 DNA: TGTGCCAGCAAAAGCGGAGGGACAGGGGGCACTGAAGCTTTCTTT.

The V and J genes are TRBV7-6 and TRBJ2-7; TRBD1 matches 8 bases. V lost 5 bases, J lost 0 bases, and 6 bases stayed unmatched. The germline V gene has CDR1 SGHVS and CDR2 FNYEAQ. The CDR3 spans 15 residues. CDR3 protein: CASSLGDRSSYEQYF. The CDR3 coding sequence is TGTGCCAGCAGCCTGGGGGACAGGAGCTCCTACGAGCAGTACTTC.

This rearrangement joins TRBV27 to TRBJ1-3; D unresolved. CDR3 length equals 13 residues. Germline lookup yields CDR1 MNHEY and CDR2 SMNVEV (reference sequence). V was clipped by 3 bases and J by 7 bases, with 10 bases between them. This CDR3 is CASSFSPRNTIYF. The CDR3, as DNA: TGTGCCAGCAGTTTCTCCCCTCGCAACACCATATATTTT.

V is TRBV4-3 and J is TRBJ2-7; D call uncertain. Germline V CDR1 and CDR2: LGHNA, YSLEER. This CDR3 region has 14 residues. V was trimmed by 1 base and J by 3 bases, leaving 10 bases between them. In DNA, the CDR3 is TGCGCCAGCAGCCAAGTGGTACAGAGCTACGAGCAGTACTTC. Translation gives CASSQVVQSYEQYF.

The chain has TRBV5-1 and TRBJ2-2; D ambiguous. This CDR3 has 15 residues. Trimming left V 0 bases short and J 0 bases short, with 6 bases between. Germline V gene sequence: CDR1 SGHRS, CDR2 YFSETQ. The CDR3: CASSLGLTNTGELFF. The CDR3 region has the DNA TGCGCCAGCAGCTTGGGCCTTACGAACACCGGGGAGCTGTTTTTT.

J is TRBJ1-1 and V is TRBV7-9; a weak D match, TRBD1 (5 bases). The V end was cut by 4 bases, the J end by 4 bases, with 28 bases between. This CDR3 is built from 19 residues. Germline lookup yields CDR1 SEHNR and CDR2 FQNEAQ (reference sequence). The CDR3: CASSSPYIQGLGLSTEAFF. In nucleotides, the CDR3 is TGTGCCAGCAGCTCACCTTACATCCAGGGCCTTGGGCTGAGCACTGAAGCTTTCTTT.